These 12 T cell receptor beta chains originate from one sample sequenced in a study of metastatic and nonmetastatic thyroid tumors. From the PCR reads, TCRdb re-called clones with MiXCR. The table has about 15,000 clones, about 33% seen once. All patients reached thyroid surgery having received no treatment beforehand. Sequencing input: tumor tissue. Receptor source: a female donor with papillary thyroid cancer or a benign thyroid nodule (not recorded which). Some clones in this sample may be carry-over from other donors' samples.

The chain couples TRBV20-1 to TRBJ1-3, with D tentatively TRBD1 (6 bases). CDR3 length equals 16 residues. Germline CDR1 reads DFQATT; CDR2 reads SNEGSKA (reference sequence). V lost 4 bases to trimming and J lost 7 bases, with 23 bases between them. CDR3 sequence (DNA): TGCAGTGCTATATATTTGGGGCAGGGAACAGGGAACACCATATATTTT. Protein: CSAIYLGQGTGNTIYF.

The V and J genes are TRBV5-5 and TRBJ1-2; 7 nucleotides match TRBD1. Trimming took 5 bases from V and 0 from J; bases not matched to a gene: 7. The CDR3 has 15 amino acids. CDR1 is SGHKS and CDR2 is YYEKEE in the germline V gene (reference sequence). This chain's CDR3 is CASRPTGAPNYGYTF. The CDR3 nucleotides read TGTGCCAGCAGACCTACAGGGGCCCCTAACTATGGCTACACCTTC.

The chain joins TRBV11-2 to TRBJ2-7; possibly TRBD1 for D (6 bases). This CDR3 is built from 14 residues. Germline loops: CDR1 SGHAT, CDR2 FQNNGV. Trimming pared 3 bases from V and 7 bases from J, leaving 16 bases between. The CDR3 sequence: CASSFRGRFREQYF. In nucleotides, the CDR3 is TGTGCCAGCAGCTTCAGGGGTAGATTTCGGGAGCAGTACTTC.

Concerning this clone itself: A much bigger clone sits one base away, suggesting this may be a read error. The chain uses TRBV5-4 and TRBJ2-1; D uncertain. The CDR3 is 15 amino acids. Per germline, CDR1 SGHNT and CDR2 YYREEE (reference sequence). The CDR3 sequence is CASSLGGLSHNDQFF. The CDR3 bases are TGTGCCAGCAGCTTAGGTGGGTTGTCCCACAATGATCAGTTCTTC.

This clone has a count of ten or more. This chain connects TRBV3-1 to TRBJ1-1, with a weak D call TRBD1 (5 bases). The CDR3 contains 14 residues. Trimming removed 1 base from V and 3 bases from J, with 9 bases in between. The germline V gene has CDR1 LGHDT and CDR2 YNNKEL (reference sequence). The CDR3 DNA reads TGTGCCAGCAGCCAAGGGGGCTCGTACACTGAAGCTTTCTTT. This encodes CASSQGGSYTEAFF.

This clone was counted ten times or more. The chain links TRBV29-1 to TRBJ2-7; 8 bases are shared with TRBD1. V shed 3 bases, J shed 6 bases, and the junction held 4 bases outside the gene matches. In germline, CDR1 is SQVTM, CDR2 ANQGSEA. This CDR3 spans 12 amino acids. The CDR3 DNA sequence: TGCAGCGTTGACAGGGGGCTCGGCGAGCAGTACTTC. It translates to CSVDRGLGEQYF.

The V gene is TRBV6-2 or TRBV6-3, the J gene TRBJ1-5, with D possibly being TRBD1 (5 bases). Germline loops: CDR1 MNHEY, CDR2 SVGEGT. This CDR3 contains 16 residues. Trimming shortened V by 0 bases and J by 3 bases, and 12 bases separated the two germline ends. The CDR3 sequence is CASSYSPQGSNQPQHF. The DNA for the CDR3 is TGTGCCAGCAGTTACTCCCCCCAGGGCTCCAATCAGCCCCAGCATTTT.

This chain links TRBV9 with TRBJ2-1, with 11 bases that match TRBD2. This CDR3 has 15 amino acids. After removal of 3 bases from V and 8 bases from J, the junction contained 7 bases not matched to a gene. Germline CDR1 SGDLS, CDR2 YYNGEE. The CDR3 region is CASSGLAGGPDEQFF. CDR3 DNA sequence: TGTGCCAGCAGCGGGTTAGCGGGGGGGCCGGATGAGCAGTTCTTC.

The V and J genes are TRBV7-2 and TRBJ2-7; 9 nucleotides line up with TRBD2. The germline V gene encodes CDR1 SGHTA and CDR2 FQGNSA. With 5 bases clipped from V and 1 base from J, the junction kept 6 bases outside the gene matches. The CDR3 sequence is 15 residues long. The CDR3 nucleotides read TGTGCCAGCAGCGAAACTAGCGGGTGGTCCTACGAGCAGTACTTC. Amino acids: CASSETSGWSYEQYF.

This chain links TRBV5-4 with TRBJ1-1; possible D gene TRBD1, 6 bases. V lost 2 bases to trimming and J lost 2 bases, with 10 bases between them. The CDR3 is made up of 14 amino acids. Germline V CDR1 and CDR2: SGHNT, YYREEE (reference sequence). CDR3 nucleotide sequence: TGTGCCAGCAGCTTACAGGGTGTAAACACTGAAGCTTTCTTT. Translation gives CASSLQGVNTEAFF.

CDR3 sequence reads: CASSLGVGYTF. The CDR3 DNA sequence: TGTGCCAGCAGCTTAGGAGTTGGCTACACCTTC. The rearrangement joins TRBV11-3 to TRBJ1-2; D is unresolved. The CDR3 runs to 11 residues. Germline V gene data show CDR1 as SGHNT and CDR2 as YENEEA. V lost 1 base, J lost 7 bases, and 4 bases lay in between.

This clone was recorded a few times. The chain combines TRBV5-6 with TRBJ2-1; D possibly corresponds to TRBD2 (5 bases). The CDR3 covers 15 residues. Germline V gene data show CDR1 as SGHDT and CDR2 as YYEEEE. Between the trimmed V and J ends, which lost 2 bases and 2 bases, there was a span of 11 bases. Here the CDR3 reads CASSFGGSAYNEQFF. The DNA for the CDR3 is TGTGCCAGCAGCTTTGGTGGGAGTGCCTACAATGAGCAGTTCTTC.